The sequence of this TCR beta chain was determined in a study of blood T cell repertoires in COVID-19. Across the whole study: Acute-phase and convalescent COVID-19 samples originated in the United States, Italy and Spain. The cDNA or gDNA used as material had been derived from T cells, B-cell-depleted T cells, or PBMCs.

Looked up from germline, CDR1 is MNHNY and CDR2 is SVGAGI (reference sequence). Losses at the gene ends were 5 bases for V and 5 bases for J; bases not matched to a gene: 9. This CDR3 region has 14 residues. In the source study's methods: Reference gene primer amplification gave nucleated cell count estimates. The repertoire was sequenced with immunoSEQ multiplex PCR; TCRdb's copy has only in-frame clones and lacks some. That table supplies the V and J calls and clone size; D and trimming were determined from the DNA. The data show tens of thousands of clones, 91% seen once. This receptor was taken from a human donor in a cohort sampled during active COVID-19. The material sequenced was peripheral blood. The chain carries TRBV6-6 and TRBJ2-7; 7 nucleotides match TRBD1. CDR3 in amino acids: CASSLTRQGHEQYF. The CDR3, as DNA: TGTGCCAGCAGTCTGACCCGACAGGGCCACGAGCAGTACTTC.